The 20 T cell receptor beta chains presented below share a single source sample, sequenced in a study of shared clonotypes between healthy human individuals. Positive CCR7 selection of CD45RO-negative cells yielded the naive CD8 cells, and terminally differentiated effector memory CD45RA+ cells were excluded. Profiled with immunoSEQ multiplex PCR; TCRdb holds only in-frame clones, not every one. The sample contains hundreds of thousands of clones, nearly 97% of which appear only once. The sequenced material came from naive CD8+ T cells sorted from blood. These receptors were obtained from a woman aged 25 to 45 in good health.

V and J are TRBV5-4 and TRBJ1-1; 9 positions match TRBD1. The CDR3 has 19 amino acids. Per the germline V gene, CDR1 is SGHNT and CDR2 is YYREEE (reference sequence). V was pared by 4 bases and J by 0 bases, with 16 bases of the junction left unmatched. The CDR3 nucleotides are TGTGCCAGCAGCCGACCCTCCGCGGTGGGACAGGGCCTGAACACTGAAGCTTTCTTT. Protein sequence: CASSRPSAVGQGLNTEAFF.

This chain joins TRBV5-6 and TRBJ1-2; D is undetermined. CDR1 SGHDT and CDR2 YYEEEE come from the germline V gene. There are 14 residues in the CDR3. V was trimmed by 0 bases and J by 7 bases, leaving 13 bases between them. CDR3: CASSLDGRLGGYTF. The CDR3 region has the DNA TGTGCCAGCAGCTTGGACGGACGTTTAGGTGGCTACACCTTC.

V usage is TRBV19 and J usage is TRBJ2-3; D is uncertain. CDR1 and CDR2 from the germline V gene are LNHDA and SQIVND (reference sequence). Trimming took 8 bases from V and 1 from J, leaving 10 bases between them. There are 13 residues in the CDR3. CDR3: CASALVGTDTQYF. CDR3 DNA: TGTGCCAGTGCTTTGGTAGGCACAGATACGCAGTATTTT.

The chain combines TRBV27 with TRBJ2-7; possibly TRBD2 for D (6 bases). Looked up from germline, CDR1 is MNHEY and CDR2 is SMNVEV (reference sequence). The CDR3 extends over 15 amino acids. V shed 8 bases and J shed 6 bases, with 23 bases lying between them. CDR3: CASQVGPEGVSEQYF. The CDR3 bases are TGTGCCAGCCAAGTGGGTCCGGAGGGCGTCTCCGAGCAGTACTTC.

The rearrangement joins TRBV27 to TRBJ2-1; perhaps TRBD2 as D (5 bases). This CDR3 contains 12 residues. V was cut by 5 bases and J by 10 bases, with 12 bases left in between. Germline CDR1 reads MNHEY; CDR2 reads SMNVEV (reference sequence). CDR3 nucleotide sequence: TGTGCCAGCAGTCCTATGGGGAGCGAGCAGTTCTTC. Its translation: CASSPMGSEQFF.

The CDR3 region is CASSQVPGGPDTQYF. The DNA for the CDR3 is TGCGCCAGCAGCCAAGTTCCCGGGGGGCCAGATACGCAGTATTTT. The V call is TRBV4-1, the J call TRBJ2-3; the D gene is possibly TRBD2 (7 bases). This CDR3 is built from 15 residues. Germline values: CDR1 MGHRA, CDR2 YSYEKL. Trimming took off 1 base at V and 4 bases at J, with 12 bases between the two ends.

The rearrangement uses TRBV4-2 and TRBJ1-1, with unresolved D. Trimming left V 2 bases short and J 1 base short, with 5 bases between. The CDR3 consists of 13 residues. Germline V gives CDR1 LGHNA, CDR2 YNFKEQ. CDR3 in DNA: TGTGCCAGCAGCCAACCGACGAACACTGAAGCTTTCTTT. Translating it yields CASSQPTNTEAFF.

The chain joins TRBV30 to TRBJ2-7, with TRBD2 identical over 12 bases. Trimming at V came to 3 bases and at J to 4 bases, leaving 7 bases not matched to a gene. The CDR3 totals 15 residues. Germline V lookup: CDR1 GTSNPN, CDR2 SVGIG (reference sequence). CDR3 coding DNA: TGTGCCTGGAGCTCCGGACTAGCGGGGCGGTACGAGCAGTACTTC. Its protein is CAWSSGLAGRYEQYF.

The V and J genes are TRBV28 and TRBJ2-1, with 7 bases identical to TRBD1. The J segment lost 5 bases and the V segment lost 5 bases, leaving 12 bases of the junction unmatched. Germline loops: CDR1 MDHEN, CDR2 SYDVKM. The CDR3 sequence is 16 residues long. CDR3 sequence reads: CASSPVGQLNDNEQFF. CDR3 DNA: TGTGCCAGCAGTCCCGTGGGACAGTTGAATGACAATGAGCAGTTCTTC. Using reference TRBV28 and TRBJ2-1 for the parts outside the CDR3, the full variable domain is DVKVTQSSRYLVKRTGEKVFLECVQDMDHENMFWYRQDPGLGLRLIYFSYDVKMKEKGDIPEGYSVSREKKERFSLILESASTNQTSMYLCASSPVGQLNDNEQFFGPGTRLTVL.

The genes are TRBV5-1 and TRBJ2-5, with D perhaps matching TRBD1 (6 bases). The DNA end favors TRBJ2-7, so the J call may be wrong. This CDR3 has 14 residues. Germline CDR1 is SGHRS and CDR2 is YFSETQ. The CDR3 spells CASSLYTGSYEQYF. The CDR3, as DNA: TGCGCCAGCAGCTTGTATACAGGGAGCTACGAGCAGTACTTC.

The CDR3, as DNA: TGTGCCAGCAGCTTGACTAGCGGGAGGGCCTACGAGCAGTACTTC. Translating gives CASSLTSGRAYEQYF. V gene TRBV13 combines with J gene TRBJ2-7; the match to TRBD2 covers 14 bases. This CDR3 comprises 15 residues. V was clipped by 3 bases and J by 2 bases; unmatched bases: 0. Germline values: CDR1 PRHDT, CDR2 FYEKMQ (reference sequence). Based on the CDR3 plus reference TRBV13 and TRBJ2-7, the full variable domain is AAGVIQSPRHLIKEKRETATLKCYPIPRHDTVYWYQQGPGQDPQFLISFYEKMQSDKGSIPDRFSAQQFSDYHSELNMSSLELGDSALYFCASSLTSGRAYEQYFGPGTRLTVT.

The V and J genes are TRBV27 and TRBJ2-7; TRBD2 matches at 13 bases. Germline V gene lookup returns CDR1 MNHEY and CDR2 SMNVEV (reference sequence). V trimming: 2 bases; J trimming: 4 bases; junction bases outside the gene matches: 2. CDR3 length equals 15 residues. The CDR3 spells CASSLRLAGGYEQYF. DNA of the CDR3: TGTGCCAGCAGTTTAAGACTAGCGGGAGGATACGAGCAGTACTTC.

The CDR3 DNA reads as TGTGCCAGCAGTTATACCCGGGATCAGCCCCAGCATTTT. This gives the protein CASSYTRDQPQHF. The chain links TRBV6-5 to TRBJ1-5; D is unresolved. Germline V CDR1 and CDR2: MNHEY, SVGAGI. V lost 3 bases and J 5 bases, leaving 8 bases between the germline ends. This CDR3 region has 13 residues.

CDR3 protein: CASSYLRGLYGYTF. The CDR3 DNA sequence: TGTGCCAGCAGTTACTTGAGAGGGCTCTATGGCTACACCTTC. The chain uses TRBV6-5 and TRBJ1-2; no reliable D call. Germline loops: CDR1 MNHEY, CDR2 SVGAGI. The V and J ends lost 1 base and 4 bases respectively, with 10 bases between them. The CDR3 length is 14 residues.

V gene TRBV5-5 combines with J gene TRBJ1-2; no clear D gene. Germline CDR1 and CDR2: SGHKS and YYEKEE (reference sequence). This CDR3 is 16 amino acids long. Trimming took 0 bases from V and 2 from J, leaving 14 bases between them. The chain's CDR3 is CASSLDKARLNYGYTF. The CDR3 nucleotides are TGTGCCAGCAGCTTGGATAAGGCGCGCTTAAACTATGGCTACACCTTC.

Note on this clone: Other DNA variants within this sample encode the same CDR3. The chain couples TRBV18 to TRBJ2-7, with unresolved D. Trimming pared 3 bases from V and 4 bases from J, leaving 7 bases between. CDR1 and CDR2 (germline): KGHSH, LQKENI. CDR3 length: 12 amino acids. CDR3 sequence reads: CASSPGSYEQYF. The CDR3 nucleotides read TGTGCCAGCTCACCCGGATCGTACGAGCAGTACTTC.

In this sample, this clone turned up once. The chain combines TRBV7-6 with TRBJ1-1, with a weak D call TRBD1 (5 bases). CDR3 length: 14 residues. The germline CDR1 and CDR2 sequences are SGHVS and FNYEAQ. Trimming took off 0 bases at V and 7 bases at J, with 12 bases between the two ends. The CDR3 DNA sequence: TGTGCCAGCAGCTTAGCGGGGGAAGCCGGTGAAGCTTTCTTT. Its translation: CASSLAGEAGEAFF.

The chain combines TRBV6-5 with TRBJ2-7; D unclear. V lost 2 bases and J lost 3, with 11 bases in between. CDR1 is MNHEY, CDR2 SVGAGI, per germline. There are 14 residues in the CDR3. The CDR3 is CASSYGSADYEQYF. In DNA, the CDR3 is TGTGCCAGCAGTTACGGTTCGGCAGACTACGAGCAGTACTTC.

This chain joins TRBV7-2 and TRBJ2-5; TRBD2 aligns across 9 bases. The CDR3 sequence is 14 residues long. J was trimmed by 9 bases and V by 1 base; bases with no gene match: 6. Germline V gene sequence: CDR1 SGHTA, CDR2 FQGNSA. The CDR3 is CASSLERGVMAQYF. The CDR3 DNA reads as TGTGCCAGCAGCTTAGAGCGGGGGGTCATGGCCCAGTACTTC.

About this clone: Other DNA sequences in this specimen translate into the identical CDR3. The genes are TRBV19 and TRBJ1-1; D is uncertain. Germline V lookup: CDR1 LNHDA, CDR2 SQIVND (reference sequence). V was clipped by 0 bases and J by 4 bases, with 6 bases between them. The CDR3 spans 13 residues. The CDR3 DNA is TGTGCCAGTAGTATAGATGGCGGCACTGAAGCTTTCTTT. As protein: CASSIDGGTEAFF.